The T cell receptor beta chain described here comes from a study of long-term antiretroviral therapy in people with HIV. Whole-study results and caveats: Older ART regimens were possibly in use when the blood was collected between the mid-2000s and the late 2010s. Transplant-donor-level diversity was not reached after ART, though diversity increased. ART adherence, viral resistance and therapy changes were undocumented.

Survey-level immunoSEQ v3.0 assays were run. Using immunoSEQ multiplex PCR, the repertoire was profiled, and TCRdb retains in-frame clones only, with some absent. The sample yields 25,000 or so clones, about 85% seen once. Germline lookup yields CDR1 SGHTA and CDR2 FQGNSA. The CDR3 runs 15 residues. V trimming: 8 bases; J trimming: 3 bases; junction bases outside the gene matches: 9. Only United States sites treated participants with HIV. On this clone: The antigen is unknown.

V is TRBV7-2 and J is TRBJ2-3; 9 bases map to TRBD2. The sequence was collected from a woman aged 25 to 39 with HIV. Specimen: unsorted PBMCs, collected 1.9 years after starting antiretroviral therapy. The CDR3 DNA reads TGTGCCAGCGCAGGGCGGGGGGGCTGGACAGATACGCAGTATTTT. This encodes CASAGRGGWTDTQYF.